This TCR beta chain is from a study of regulatory T cells in long-lasting Graves disease. This sample's time point: newly diagnosed GD, antithyroid drugs for less than 3 months. RNA from PBMCs was the source of the TCR library. V was pared by 3 bases and J by 0 bases, with 8 bases between. CDR3 length: 13 residues. Germline V gene data show CDR1 as DFQATT and CDR2 as SNEGSKA (reference sequence). Libraries of TCR beta came from iRepertoire HTBI primers plus Arm-PCR of CDR3 regions. From the multiplex PCR reads, TCRdb called clonotypes with MiXCR, one entry per CDR3 protein. Found here are under 800,000 distinct CDR3 sequences, about 16% of them singletons; the top ten hold 18%. This sample also belongs to another study, concerning T cells in Graves' hyperthyroidism and ophthalmopathy. This second study notes: Initially, a first-round RT-PCR of the TCR CDR3 employed the HTBI primer set.

This clonotype was obtained from a woman aged 30 to 39 with Graves disease. The V gene is TRBV20-1, the J gene TRBJ2-5; tentatively, D is TRBD2 (5 bases). Material: peripheral blood mononuclear cells (PBMCs), obtained at new diagnosis, from a patient treated with antithyroid drugs. The CDR3 nucleotides are TGCAGTGCTAGGAAGCGGAACCAAGAGACCCAGTACTTC. Encoded protein: CSARKRNQETQYF.